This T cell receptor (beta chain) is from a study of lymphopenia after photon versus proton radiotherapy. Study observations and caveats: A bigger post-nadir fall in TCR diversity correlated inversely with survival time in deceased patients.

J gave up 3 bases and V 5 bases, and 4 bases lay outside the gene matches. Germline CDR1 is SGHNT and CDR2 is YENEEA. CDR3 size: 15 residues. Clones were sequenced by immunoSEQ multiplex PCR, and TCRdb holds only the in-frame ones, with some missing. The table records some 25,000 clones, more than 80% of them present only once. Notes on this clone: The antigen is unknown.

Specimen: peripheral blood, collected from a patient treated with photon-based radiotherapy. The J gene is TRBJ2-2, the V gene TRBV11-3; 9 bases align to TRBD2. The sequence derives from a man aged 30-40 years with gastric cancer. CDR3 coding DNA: TGTGCCAGCAGCGTTAGCGGGAGCCACACCGGGGAGCTGTTTTTT. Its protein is CASSVSGSHTGELFF.